This T cell receptor beta chain was sequenced during a study of PD-L1 blockade in urothelial cancer. Trimming stripped 0 bases from V and 5 bases from J, with 10 bases between. CDR3 length: 14 amino acids. Germline CDR1 MNHNY, CDR2 SVGAGI (reference sequence). The time point: pretreatment peripheral blood. Profiled with immunoSEQ multiplex PCR; TCRdb holds only in-frame clones, not every one. The table lists about 95,000 clones, roughly 90% of them singletons. The chain uses TRBV6-6 and TRBJ2-5; D unresolved. This TCR was sampled from a man between 60 and 70 years old with urothelial cancer. This specimen was PBMCs, taken around atezolizumab (anti-PD-L1) treatment. The chain's CDR3 is CASSYSVPRETQYF. CDR3 DNA: TGTGCCAGCAGTTACTCGGTACCCCGGGAGACCCAGTACTTC.